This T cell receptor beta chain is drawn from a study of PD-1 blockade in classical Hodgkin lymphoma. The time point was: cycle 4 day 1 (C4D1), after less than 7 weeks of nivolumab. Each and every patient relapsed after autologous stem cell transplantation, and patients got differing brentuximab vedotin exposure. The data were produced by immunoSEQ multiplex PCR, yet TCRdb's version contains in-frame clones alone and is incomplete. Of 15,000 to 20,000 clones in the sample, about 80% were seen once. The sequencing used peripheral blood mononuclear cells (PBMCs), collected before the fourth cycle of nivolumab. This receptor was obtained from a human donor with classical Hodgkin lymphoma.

The CDR3 DNA is TGTGCCAGCAGTAGGACCTCTGGAGAAGCTTTCTTT. It is translated as CASSRTSGEAFF. The gene calls are TRBV6-5 and TRBJ1-1, with D unresolved. The CDR3 is made up of 12 amino acids. Trimming pared 5 bases from V and 8 bases from J, leaving 12 bases between. The germline V gene encodes CDR1 MNHEY and CDR2 SVGAGI.